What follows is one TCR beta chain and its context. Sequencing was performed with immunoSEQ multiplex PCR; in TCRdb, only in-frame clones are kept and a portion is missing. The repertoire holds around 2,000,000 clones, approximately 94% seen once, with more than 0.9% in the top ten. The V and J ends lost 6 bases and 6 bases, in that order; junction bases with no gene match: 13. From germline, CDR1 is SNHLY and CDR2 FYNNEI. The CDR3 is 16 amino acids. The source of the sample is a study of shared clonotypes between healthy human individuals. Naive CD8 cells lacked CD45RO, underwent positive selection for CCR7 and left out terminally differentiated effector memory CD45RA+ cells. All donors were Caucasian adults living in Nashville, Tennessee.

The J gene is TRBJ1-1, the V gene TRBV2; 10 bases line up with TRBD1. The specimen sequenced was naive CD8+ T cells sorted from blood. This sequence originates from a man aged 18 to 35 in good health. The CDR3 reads CASSGTGVVGRAEAFF. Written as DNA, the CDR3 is TGTGCCAGCAGCGGGACAGGGGTTGTCGGCCGGGCTGAAGCTTTCTTT.